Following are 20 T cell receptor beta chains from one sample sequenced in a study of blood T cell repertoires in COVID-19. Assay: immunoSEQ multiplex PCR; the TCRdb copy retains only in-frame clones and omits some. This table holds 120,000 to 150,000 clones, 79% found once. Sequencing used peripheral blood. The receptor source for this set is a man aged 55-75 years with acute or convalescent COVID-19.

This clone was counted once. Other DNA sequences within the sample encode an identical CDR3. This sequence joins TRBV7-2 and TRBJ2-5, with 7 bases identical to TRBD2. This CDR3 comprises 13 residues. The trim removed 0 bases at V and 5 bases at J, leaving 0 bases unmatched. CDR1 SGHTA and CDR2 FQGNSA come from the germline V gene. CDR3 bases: TGTGCCAGCAGCTTAGCGGGAGGGGAGACCCAGTACTTC. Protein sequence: CASSLAGGETQYF.

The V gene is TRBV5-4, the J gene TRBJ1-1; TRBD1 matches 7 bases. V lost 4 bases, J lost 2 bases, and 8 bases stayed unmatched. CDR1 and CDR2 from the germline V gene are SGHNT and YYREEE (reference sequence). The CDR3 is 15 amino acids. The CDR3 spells CASSRGTDLNTEAFF. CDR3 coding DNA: TGTGCCAGCAGCCGGGGGACAGACCTTAACACTGAAGCTTTCTTT.

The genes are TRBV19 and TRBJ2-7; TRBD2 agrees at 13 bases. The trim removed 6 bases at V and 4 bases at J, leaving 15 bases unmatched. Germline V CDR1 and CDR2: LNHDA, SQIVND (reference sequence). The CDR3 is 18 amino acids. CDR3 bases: TGTGCCAGTAGGGCCGGGACAGGCCGGACTAGCGGGAGTTACGAGCAGTACTTC. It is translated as CASRAGTGRTSGSYEQYF.

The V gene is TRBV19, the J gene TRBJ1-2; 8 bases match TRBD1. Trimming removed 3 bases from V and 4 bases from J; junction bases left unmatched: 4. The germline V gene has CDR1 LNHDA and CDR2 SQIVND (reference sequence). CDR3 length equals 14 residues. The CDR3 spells CASSITGGTYGYTF. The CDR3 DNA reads TGTGCCAGTAGTATTACAGGGGGAACCTATGGCTACACCTTC.

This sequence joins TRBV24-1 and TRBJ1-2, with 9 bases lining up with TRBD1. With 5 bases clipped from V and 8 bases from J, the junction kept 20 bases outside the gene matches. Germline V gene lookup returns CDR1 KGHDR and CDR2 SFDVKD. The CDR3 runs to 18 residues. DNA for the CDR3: TGTGCCACCAGTGCTACCCCGGGACAGGGAGGGAAACTTGGGGGCTACACCTTC. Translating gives CATSATPGQGGKLGGYTF.

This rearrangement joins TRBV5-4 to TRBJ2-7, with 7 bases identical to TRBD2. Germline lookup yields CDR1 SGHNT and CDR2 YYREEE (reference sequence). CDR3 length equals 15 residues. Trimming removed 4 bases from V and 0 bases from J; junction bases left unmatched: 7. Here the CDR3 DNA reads TGTGCCAGCAGCCCTTCGGGGGGAAGCTCCTACGAGCAGTACTTC. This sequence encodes CASSPSGGSSYEQYF.

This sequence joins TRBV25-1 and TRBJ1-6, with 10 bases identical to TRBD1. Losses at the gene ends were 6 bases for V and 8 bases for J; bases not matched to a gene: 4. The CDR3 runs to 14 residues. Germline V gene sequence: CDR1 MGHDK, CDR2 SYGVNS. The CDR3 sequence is CASSLTGGYSPLHF. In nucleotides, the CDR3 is TGTGCCAGCAGCCTGACAGGGGGCTATTCACCCCTCCACTTT.

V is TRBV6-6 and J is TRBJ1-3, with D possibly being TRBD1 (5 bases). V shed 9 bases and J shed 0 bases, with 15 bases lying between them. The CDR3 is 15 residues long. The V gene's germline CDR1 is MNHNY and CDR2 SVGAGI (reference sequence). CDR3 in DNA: TGTGCCAGTTATAGGGGATGGGGCTCTGGAAACACCATATATTTT. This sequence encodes CASYRGWGSGNTIYF.

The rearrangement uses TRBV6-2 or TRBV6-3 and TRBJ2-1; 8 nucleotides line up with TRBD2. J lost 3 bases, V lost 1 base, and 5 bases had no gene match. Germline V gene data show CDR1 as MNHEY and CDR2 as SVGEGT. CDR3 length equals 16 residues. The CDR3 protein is CASSYLAGGIYNEQFF. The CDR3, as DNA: TGTGCCAGCAGTTACTTGGCGGGAGGTATCTACAATGAGCAGTTCTTC.

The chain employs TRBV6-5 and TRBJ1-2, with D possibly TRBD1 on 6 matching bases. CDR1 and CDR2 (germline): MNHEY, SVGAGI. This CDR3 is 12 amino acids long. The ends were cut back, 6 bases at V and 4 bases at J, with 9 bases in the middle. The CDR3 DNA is TGTGCCAGCAGCCCGGACAGCTATGGCTACACCTTC. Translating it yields CASSPDSYGYTF.

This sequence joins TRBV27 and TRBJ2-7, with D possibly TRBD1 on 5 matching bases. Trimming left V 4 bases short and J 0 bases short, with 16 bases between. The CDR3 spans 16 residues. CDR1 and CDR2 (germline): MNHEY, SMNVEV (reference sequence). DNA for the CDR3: TGTGCCAGCAGTTCTCTCCAGGGCTACGACTCCTACGAGCAGTACTTC. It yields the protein CASSSLQGYDSYEQYF.

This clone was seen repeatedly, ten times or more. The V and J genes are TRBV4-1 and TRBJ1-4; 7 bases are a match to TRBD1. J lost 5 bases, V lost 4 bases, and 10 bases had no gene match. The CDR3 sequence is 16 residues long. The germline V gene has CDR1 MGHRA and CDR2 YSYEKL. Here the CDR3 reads CASSPYPGQKNEKLFF. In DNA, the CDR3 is TGCGCCAGCAGCCCCTACCCGGGACAGAAGAATGAAAAACTGTTTTTT.

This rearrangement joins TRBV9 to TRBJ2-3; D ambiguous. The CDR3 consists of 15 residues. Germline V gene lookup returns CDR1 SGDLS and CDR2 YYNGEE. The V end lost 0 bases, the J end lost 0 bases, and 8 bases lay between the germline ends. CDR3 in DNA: TGTGCCAGCAGCGTAGCGCCTACTAGCACAGATACGCAGTATTTT. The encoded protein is CASSVAPTSTDTQYF.

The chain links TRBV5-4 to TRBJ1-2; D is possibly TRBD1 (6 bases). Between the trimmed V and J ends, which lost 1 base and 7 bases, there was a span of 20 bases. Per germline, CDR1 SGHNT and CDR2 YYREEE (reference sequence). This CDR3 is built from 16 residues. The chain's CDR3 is CASSLPLAGVLGGYTF. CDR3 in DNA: TGTGCCAGCAGCTTGCCTTTGGCAGGGGTATTGGGTGGCTACACCTTC.

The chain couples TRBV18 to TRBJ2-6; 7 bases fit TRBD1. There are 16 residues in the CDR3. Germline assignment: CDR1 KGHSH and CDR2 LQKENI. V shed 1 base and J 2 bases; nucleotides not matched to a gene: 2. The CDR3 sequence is CASSPQGAPGANVLTF. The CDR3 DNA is TGTGCCAGCTCACCACAGGGGGCACCTGGGGCCAACGTCCTGACTTTC.

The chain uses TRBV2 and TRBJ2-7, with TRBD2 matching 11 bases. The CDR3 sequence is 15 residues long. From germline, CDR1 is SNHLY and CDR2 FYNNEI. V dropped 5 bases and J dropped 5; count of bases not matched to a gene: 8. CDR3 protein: CASSITSGRIDEQYF. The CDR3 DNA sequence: TGTGCCAGCAGTATAACTAGCGGGAGAATCGACGAGCAGTACTTC.

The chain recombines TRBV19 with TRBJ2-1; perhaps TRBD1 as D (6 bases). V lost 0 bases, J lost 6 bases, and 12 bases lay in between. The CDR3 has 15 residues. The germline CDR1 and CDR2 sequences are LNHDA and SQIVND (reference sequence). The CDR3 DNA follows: TGTGCCAGTAGTATAGAAAACAGGGCTAGCAATGAGCAGTTCTTC. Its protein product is CASSIENRASNEQFF.

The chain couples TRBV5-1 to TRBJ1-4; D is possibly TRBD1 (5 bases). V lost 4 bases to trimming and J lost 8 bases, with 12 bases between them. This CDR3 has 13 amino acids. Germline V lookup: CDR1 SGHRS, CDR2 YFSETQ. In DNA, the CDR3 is TGCGCCAGCAGCCGAGTAGACAGAGAAAAACTGTTTTTT. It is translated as CASSRVDREKLFF. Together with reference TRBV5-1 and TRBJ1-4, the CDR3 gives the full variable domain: KAGVTQTPRYLIKTRGQQVTLSCSPISGHRSVSWYQQTPGQGLQFLFEYFSETQRNKGNFPGRFSGRQFSNSRSEMNVSTLELGDSALYLCASSRVDREKLFFGSGTQLSVL.

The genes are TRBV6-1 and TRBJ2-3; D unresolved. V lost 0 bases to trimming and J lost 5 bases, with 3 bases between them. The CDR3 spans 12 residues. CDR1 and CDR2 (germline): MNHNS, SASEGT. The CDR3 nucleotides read TGTGCCAGCAGTGAAGCCAGAGATACGCAGTATTTT. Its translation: CASSEARDTQYF.

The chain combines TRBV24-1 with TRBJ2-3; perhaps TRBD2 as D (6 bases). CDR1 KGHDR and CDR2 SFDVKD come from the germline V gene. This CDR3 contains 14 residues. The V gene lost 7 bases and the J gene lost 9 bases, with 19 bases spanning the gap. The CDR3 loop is CATSESGTLGTQYF. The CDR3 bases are TGTGCCACCAGCGAGTCCGGGACTCTAGGGACGCAGTATTTT.